The clone carrying this TCR beta chain appeared a few times. The data were obtained in a study of blood T cell repertoires in COVID-19. Study-level information: COVID-19 samples, acute and convalescent, were from the United States, Italy and Spain. Sources were T cells, B-cell-depleted T cells, or PBMCs; the material itself was cDNA or gDNA.

TCRdb's copy holds only in-frame clones and misses some; the assay was immunoSEQ multiplex PCR. Of over 80,000 clones in the sample, over 65% were seen once. The V gene's germline CDR1 is SGHTA and CDR2 FQGTGA. This CDR3 has 17 amino acids. With 3 bases clipped from V and 0 bases from J, the junction kept 9 bases outside the gene matches. Those enrolled in Seattle joined during active infection and were followed longitudinally afterward. The chain recombines TRBV7-3 with TRBJ2-3; 7 bases line up with TRBD2. The source is a man in his 70s with COVID-19, enrolled during active disease. The sequenced material came from peripheral blood. The DNA of the CDR3 is TGTGCCAGCAGCTTCACGGGGGGACCAACTAGCACAGATACGCAGTATTTT. Its translation is CASSFTGGPTSTDTQYF. Based on the CDR3 plus reference TRBV7-3 and TRBJ2-3, the full variable domain is GAGVSQTPSNKVTEKGKYVELRCDPISGHTALYWYRQSLGQGPEFLIYFQGTGAADDSGLPNDRFFAVRPEGSVSTLKIQRTERGDSAVYLCASSFTGGPTSTDTQYFGPGTRLTVL.